This T cell receptor beta chain was documented in a study of long-term antiretroviral therapy in people with HIV. The libraries were made with immunoSEQ v3.0 at survey level. Measured with immunoSEQ multiplex PCR; TCRdb has only the in-frame clones, and not every one. The sample gives 20,000 to 25,000 clones, about 88% of which show up once; less than 8% is in the top ten. The CDR3 contains 14 residues. V lost 7 bases, J lost 16 bases, and 26 bases lay in between. Germline V gene sequence: CDR1 SGHAT, CDR2 FQNNGV. Overall study findings and caveats: Records did not include ART adherence, viral resistance or therapy changes.

A word on this clone: Its target is unknown.

Sequencing used unsorted PBMCs, obtained 0.6 years after starting antiretroviral therapy. The receptor was isolated from a man aged 55-75 years with HIV. This chain links TRBV11-2 with TRBJ2-4, with D perhaps TRBD2 (5 bases). CDR3 loop: CASTLMGAGIHSYF. CDR3 nucleotide sequence: TGTGCCAGCACCCTCATGGGAGCCGGAATTCATTCCTACTTC.